This T cell receptor (beta chain) comes out of a study of cytomegalovirus exposure and HLA in healthy donors (dated by TCRdb to 2017 to 2019). Study-wide context: According to a later analysis, one platform produced both the 110 or so validation repertoires and the roughly 640 repertoires of the first cohort. The study was designed to test whether signatures of past pathogen exposure could be identified by cataloging public T cell receptors. A separate validation cohort of about 110 different subjects was used in addition to the 666-subject first cohort. To predict cytomegalovirus infection status, the study brought together high-throughput TCR immunosequencing, statistical association of individual TCRs with disease status, and machine learning.

Remarks on this clone: The clone's antigen remains unknown. Qualities for individual bases were not recorded, and no much larger clone is one base off.

Study-level results and caveats: In both the original and validation cohorts, the classifier was reported to diagnose cytomegalovirus status with high specificity and sensitivity. In vitro tests confirmed that three of the cytomegalovirus-associated TCR beta chains recognize cytomegalovirus antigens. It was suggested by the authors that the approach could potentially be generalized to other disease states and immunological phenotypes. The study listed 150 to 200 TCR beta chains as associated with cytomegalovirus. While some public TCRs were present in many individuals, most TCR sequences turned up only very rarely across donors. A later analysis had no HLA typing for the validation cohort, so co-occurrence there was scored across all 130 or so repertoires. Of the cluster scores, roughly 95% were above 0 in a later analysis, which found that TCRs clustered in the first cohort also tended to co-occur in the roughly 130 validation repertoires.

Library creation used the immunoSEQ multiplex PCR assay. In the authors' own workflow: To diagnose cytomegalovirus status from the catalog of TCR beta chain sequences, a statistical classification framework was built. The immuneACCESS repertoire file appears here via TCRdb, limited to in-frame rearrangements. These files lack a portion of the clones; in checked studies, under half of the deficit traces to unresolved V genes, and the cause of the others is not known. That table is the source of V, J and clone size, and D and trimming were worked out from the DNA. The sample records more than 300,000 clones, roughly 89% of which are singletons. Around 0.8% of the sample is in the top ten clones. The CDR3 sequence holds 11 residues, the cysteine and phenylalanine included. Only the CDR3 part of the read is kept: 33 bases, read in frame from the first base. V drops 6 bases and J drops 6 bases, leaving 10 bases in between. CDR1 and CDR2 were assigned from the germline V gene (reference sequence) as DFQATT and SNEGSKA.

The donors were included in the validation cohort of some 120 subjects, a group kept apart from the roughly 700-subject first cohort. The rearranged chain carries TRBV20-1 and TRBJ2-3; TRBD2 is perhaps the D gene, given 5 matching bases. Material for sequencing was PBMCs. The sequence came from a woman in her late teens or twenties in good health and CMV-seronegative. The nucleotides are TGCAGTGCCCGCGGGTCGGATACGCAGTATTTT. It translates to CSARGSDTQYF.